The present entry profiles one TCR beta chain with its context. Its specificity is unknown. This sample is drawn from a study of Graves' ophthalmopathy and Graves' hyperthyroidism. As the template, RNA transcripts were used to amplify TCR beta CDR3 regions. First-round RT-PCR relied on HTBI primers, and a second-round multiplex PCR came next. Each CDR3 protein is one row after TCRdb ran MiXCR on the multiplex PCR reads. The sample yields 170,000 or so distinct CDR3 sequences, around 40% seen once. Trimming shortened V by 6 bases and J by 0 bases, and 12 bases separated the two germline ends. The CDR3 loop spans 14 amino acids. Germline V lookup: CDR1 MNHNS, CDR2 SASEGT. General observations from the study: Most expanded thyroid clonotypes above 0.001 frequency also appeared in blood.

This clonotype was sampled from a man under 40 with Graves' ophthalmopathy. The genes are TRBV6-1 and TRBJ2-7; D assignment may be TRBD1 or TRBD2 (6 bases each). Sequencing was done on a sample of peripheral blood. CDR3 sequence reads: CASSLQGLSYEQYF. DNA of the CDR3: TGTGCCAGCAGCCTACAGGGACTCTCCTACGAGCAGTACTTC.